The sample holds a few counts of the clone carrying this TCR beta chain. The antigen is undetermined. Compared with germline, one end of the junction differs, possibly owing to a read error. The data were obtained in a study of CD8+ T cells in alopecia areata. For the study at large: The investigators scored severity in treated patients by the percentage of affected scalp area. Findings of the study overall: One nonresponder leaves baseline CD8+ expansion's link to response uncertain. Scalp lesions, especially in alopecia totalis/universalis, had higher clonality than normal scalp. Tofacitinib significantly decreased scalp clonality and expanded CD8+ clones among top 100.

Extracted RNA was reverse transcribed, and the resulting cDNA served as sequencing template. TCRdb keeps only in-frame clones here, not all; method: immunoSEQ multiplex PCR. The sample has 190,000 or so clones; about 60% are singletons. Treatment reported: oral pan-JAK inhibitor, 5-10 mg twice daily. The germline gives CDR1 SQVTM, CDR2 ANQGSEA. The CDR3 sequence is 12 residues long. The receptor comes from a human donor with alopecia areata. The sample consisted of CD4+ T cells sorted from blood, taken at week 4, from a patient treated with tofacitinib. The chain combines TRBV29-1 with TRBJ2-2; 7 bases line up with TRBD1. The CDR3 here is CSVDLPAGGLFF. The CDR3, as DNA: TGCAGCGTTGACCTGCCGGCAGGGGGGCTGTTTTTT.